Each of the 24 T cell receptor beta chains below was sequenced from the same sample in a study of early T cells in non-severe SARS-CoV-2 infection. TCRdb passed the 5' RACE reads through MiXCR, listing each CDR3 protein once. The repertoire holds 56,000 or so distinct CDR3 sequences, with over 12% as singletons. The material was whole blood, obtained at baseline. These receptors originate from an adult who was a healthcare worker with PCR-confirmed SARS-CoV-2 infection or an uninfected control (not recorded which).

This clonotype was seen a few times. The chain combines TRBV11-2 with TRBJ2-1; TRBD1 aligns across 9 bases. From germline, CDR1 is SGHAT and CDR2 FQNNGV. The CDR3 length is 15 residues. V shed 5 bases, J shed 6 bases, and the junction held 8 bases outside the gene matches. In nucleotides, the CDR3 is TGTGCCAGCAGCACTATCTCGGGACAGGGCAATGAGCAGTTCTTC. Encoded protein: CASSTISGQGNEQFF.

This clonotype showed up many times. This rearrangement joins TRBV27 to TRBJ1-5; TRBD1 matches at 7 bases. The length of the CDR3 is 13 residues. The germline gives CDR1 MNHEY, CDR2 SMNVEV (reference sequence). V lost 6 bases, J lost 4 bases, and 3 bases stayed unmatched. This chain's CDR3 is CASSGTVNQPQHF. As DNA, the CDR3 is TGTGCCAGCAGCGGGACAGTAAATCAGCCCCAGCATTTT.

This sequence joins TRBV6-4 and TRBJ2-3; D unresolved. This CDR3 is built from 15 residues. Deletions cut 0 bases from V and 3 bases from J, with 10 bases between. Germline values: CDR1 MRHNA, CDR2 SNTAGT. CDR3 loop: CASSDSMGSTDTQYF. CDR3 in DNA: TGTGCCAGCAGTGACTCGATGGGATCTACAGATACGCAGTATTTT.

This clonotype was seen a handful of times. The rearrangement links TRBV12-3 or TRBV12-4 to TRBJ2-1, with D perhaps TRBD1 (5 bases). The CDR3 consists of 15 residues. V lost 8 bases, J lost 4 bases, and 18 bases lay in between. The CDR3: CASQAGASGYNEQFF. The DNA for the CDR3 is TGTGCCAGCCAGGCTGGGGCTAGTGGGTACAATGAGCAGTTCTTC.

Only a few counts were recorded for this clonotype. The CDR3 sequence: CSVQGHINSPLHF. The CDR3 DNA follows: TGCAGCGTGCAGGGACACATAAATTCACCCCTCCACTTT. The chain combines TRBV29-1 with TRBJ1-6, with D tentatively TRBD1 (6 bases). With 6 bases removed from V and 7 bases from J, the gap between germline ends came to 13 bases. This CDR3 is built from 13 residues. Germline CDR1 is SQVTM and CDR2 is ANQGSEA.

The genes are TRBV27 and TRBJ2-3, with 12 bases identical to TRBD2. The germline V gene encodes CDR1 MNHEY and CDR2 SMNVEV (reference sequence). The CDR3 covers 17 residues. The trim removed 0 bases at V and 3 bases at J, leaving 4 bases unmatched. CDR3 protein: CASSLSPTSGRTDTQYF. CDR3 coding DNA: TGTGCCAGCAGTTTATCCCCGACTAGCGGGAGAACAGATACGCAGTATTTT.

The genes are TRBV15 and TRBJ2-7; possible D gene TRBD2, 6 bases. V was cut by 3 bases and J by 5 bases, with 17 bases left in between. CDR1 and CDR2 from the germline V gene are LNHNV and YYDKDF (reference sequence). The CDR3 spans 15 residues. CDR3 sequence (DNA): TGTGCCACCAGCAGGGACCGCTTCGGAGGGAACGAGCAGTACTTC. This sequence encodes CATSRDRFGGNEQYF.

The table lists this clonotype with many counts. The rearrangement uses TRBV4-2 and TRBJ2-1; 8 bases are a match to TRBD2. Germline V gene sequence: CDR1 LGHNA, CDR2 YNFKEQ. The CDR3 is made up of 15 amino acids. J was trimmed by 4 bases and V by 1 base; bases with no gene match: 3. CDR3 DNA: TGTGCCAGCAGCCAAGGGGGACTAGGGTACAATGAGCAGTTCTTC. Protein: CASSQGGLGYNEQFF.

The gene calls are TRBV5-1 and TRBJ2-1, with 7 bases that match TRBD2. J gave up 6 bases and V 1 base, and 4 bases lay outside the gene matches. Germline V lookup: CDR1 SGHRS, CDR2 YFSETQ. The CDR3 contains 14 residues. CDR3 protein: CASSLLAAINEQFF. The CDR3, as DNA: TGCGCCAGCAGCTTGCTAGCGGCGATCAATGAGCAGTTCTTC.

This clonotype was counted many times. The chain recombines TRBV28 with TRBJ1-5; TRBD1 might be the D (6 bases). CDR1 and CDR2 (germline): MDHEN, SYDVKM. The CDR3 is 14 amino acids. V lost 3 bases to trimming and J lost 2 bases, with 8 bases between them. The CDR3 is CASSFRGGNQPQHF. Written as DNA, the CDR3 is TGTGCCAGCAGTTTTAGGGGGGGCAATCAGCCCCAGCATTTT.

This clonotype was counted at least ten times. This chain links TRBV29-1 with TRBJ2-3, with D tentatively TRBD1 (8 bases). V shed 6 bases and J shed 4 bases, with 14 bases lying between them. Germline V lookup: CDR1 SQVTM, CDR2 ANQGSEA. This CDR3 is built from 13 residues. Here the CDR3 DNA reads TGCAGCGTAGGACAGGGAGGGCCAGATACGCAGTATTTT. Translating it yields CSVGQGGPDTQYF.

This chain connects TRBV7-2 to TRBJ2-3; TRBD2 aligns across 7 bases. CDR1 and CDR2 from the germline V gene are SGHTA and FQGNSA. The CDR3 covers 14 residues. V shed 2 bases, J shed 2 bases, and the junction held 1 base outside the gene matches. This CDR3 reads CASSLSGDTDTQYF. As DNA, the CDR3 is TGTGCCAGCAGCTTAAGCGGGGACACAGATACGCAGTATTTT.

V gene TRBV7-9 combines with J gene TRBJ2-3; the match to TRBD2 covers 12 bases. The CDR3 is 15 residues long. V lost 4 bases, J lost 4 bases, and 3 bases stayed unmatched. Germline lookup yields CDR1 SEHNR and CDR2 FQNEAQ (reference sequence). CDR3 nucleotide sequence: TGTGCCAGCAGCTCGACTAGCGGGGGTCCAGATACGCAGTATTTT. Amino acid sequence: CASSSTSGGPDTQYF.

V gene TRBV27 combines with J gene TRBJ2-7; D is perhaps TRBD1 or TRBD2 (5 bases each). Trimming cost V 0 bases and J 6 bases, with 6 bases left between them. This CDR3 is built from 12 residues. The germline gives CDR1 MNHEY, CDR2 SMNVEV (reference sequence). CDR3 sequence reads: CASSLSGGEQYF. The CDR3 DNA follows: TGTGCCAGCAGTTTATCTGGGGGCGAGCAGTACTTC.

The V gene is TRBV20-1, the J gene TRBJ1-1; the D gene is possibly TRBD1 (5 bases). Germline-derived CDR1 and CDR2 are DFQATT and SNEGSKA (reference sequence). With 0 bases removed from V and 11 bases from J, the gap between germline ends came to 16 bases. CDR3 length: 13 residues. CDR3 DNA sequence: TGCAGTGCTAGAGATGTATCGGGGGGAAAGGCTTTCTTT. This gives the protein CSARDVSGGKAFF.

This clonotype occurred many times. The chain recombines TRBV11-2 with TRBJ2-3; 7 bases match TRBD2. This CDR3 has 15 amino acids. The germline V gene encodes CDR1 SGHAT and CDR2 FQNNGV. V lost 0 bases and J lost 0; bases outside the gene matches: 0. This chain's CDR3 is CASSLELASTDTQYF. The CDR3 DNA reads TGTGCCAGCAGCTTAGAACTAGCGAGCACAGATACGCAGTATTTT.

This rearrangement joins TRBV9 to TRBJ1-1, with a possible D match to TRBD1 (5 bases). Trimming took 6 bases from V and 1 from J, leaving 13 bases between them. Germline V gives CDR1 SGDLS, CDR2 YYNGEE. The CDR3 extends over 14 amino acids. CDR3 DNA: TGTGCCAGCACACGGGACGGCTGGAACACTGAAGCTTTCTTT. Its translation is CASTRDGWNTEAFF.

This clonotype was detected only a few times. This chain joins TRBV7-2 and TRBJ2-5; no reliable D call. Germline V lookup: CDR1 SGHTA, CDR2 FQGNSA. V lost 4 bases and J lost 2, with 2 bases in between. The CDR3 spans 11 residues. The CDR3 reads CASSYQETQYF. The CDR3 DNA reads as TGTGCCAGCAGCTATCAAGAGACCCAGTACTTC.

This chain's CDR3 is CASSPTQGRFTEAFF. CDR3 DNA sequence: TGTGCCAGCTCACCGACCCAGGGCCGTTTCACTGAAGCTTTCTTT. This rearrangement joins TRBV18 to TRBJ1-1; tentative D call: TRBD1 (5 bases). Germline loops: CDR1 KGHSH, CDR2 LQKENI. The CDR3 has 15 amino acids. The V and J ends lost 3 bases and 4 bases respectively, with 15 bases between them.

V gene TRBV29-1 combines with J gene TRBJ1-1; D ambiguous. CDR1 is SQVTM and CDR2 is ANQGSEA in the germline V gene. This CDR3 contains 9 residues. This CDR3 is CIGDTEAFF. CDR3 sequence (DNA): TGCATCGGAGACACTGAAGCTTTCTTT.

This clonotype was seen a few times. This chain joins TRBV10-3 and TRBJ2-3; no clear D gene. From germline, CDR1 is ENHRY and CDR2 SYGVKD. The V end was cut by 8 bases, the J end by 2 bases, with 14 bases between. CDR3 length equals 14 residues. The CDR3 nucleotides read TGTGCCATCCGCCGGGTGGGGATCACAGATACGCAGTATTTT. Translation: CAIRRVGITDTQYF.

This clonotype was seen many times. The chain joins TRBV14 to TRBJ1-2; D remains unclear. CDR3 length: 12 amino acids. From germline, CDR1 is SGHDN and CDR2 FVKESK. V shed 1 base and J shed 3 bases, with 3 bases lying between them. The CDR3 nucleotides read TGTGCCAGCAGCCAAGCCGACTATGGCTACACCTTC. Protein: CASSQADYGYTF.

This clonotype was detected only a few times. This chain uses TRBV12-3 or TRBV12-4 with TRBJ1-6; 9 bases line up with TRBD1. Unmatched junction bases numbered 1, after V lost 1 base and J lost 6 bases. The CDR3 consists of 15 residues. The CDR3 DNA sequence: TGTGCCAGCAGTTTAGGGGACAGGGCTAATTCACCCCTCCACTTT. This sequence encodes CASSLGDRANSPLHF.

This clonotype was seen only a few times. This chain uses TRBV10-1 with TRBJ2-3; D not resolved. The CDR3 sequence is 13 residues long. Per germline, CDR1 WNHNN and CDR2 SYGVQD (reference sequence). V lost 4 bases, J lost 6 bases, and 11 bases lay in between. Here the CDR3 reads CASSVTLGDTQYF. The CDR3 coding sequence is TGCGCCAGCAGTGTCACCCTTGGGGATACGCAGTATTTT.